Listed below are T cell receptor beta chains from one sample, sequenced in a study of cytomegalovirus exposure and HLA in healthy donors. Profiled with immunoSEQ multiplex PCR; TCRdb holds only in-frame clones, not every one. The table has about 85,000 clones, approximately 80% seen once. The sequenced sample was PBMCs. These receptors all stem from a woman aged 45-59 years in good health and CMV-seropositive. The conserved cysteine and the conserved F or W are not part of the CDR3 here.

v_call: TRBV27; j_call: TRBJ1-1; cdr3_aa: ASSLSARRPTAEAF
v_call: TRBV6-1; j_call: TRBJ1-4; cdr3_aa: ASNPGADYEKLF
v_call: TRBV7-9; j_call: TRBJ2-3; cdr3_aa: ASSSLAGGPGVDTQY
v_call: TRBV19; j_call: TRBJ2-2; cdr3_aa: ASSGRGIVGELF
v_call: TRBV19; j_call: TRBJ2-2; cdr3_aa: ASSRGTGELF
v_call: TRBV19; j_call: TRBJ2-1; cdr3_aa: ASSLSFNEQF
v_call: TRBV7-9; j_call: TRBJ2-1; cdr3_aa: ASSFLSYNEQF
v_call: TRBV19; j_call: TRBJ1-2; cdr3_aa: ASSLVDTRRDYGYT
v_call: TRBV27; j_call: TRBJ1-4; cdr3_aa: ASSLSYRGYNEKLF
v_call: TRBV7-9; j_call: TRBJ2-7; cdr3_aa: ASSLSYEQY
v_call: TRBV6-5; j_call: TRBJ2-1; cdr3_aa: ASKRGGDYNEQF
v_call: TRBV6-5; j_call: TRBJ1-2; cdr3_aa: ASRTQGRANYGYT
v_call: TRBV6-1; j_call: TRBJ1-2; cdr3_aa: ASTRTGISYGYT
v_call: TRBV4-1; j_call: TRBJ2-2; cdr3_aa: ASSPLGGVGTGELF
v_call: TRBV5-6; j_call: TRBJ2-3; cdr3_aa: ASSLVTDTQY
v_call: TRBV13; j_call: TRBJ1-1; cdr3_aa: ASSLAQGLVEAF
v_call: TRBV11-1; j_call: TRBJ2-1; cdr3_aa: ASSRQRANNEQF
v_call: TRBV6-4; j_call: TRBJ1-5; cdr3_aa: ASSEGQGQPQH
v_call: TRBV14; j_call: TRBJ1-2; cdr3_aa: ASSRDSGRGGGYT
v_call: TRBV10-3; j_call: TRBJ1-5; cdr3_aa: AISVTGDRGQPQH
v_call: TRBV6-6; j_call: TRBJ1-5; cdr3_aa: ASSYETSVRPQPQH
v_call: TRBV6-5; j_call: TRBJ1-2; cdr3_aa: ASSYSTFSGNYGYT
v_call: TRBV6-1; j_call: TRBJ2-1; cdr3_aa: ASSERPSGSYNEQF
v_call: TRBV19; j_call: TRBJ1-2; cdr3_aa: ASSIARLGGGYT
v_call: TRBV9; j_call: TRBJ2-5; cdr3_aa: ASSVSGETQY
v_call: TRBV5-1; j_call: TRBJ1-1; cdr3_aa: ASSLEAQGLGAF
v_call: TRBV19; j_call: TRBJ2-7; cdr3_aa: ASREGLARSYEQY
v_call: TRBV7-6; j_call: TRBJ1-1; cdr3_aa: ASSTQIDTEAF
v_call: TRBV5-8; j_call: TRBJ2-7; cdr3_aa: ASRRRTGGDEQY
v_call: TRBV5-1; j_call: TRBJ2-1; cdr3_aa: ASSFSGNSYNEQF
v_call: TRBV30; j_call: TRBJ1-4; cdr3_aa: AWSLRGWAEKLF
v_call: TRBV29-1; j_call: TRBJ2-1; cdr3_aa: SVDGGVGSRRNNEQF
v_call: TRBV5-4; j_call: TRBJ2-3; cdr3_aa: ASSELTGITDTQY
v_call: TRBV30; j_call: TRBJ1-6; cdr3_aa: AWSPGSGSNSPLH
v_call: TRBV11-2; j_call: TRBJ2-1; cdr3_aa: ASSLVQGRSGNEQF
v_call: TRBV14; j_call: TRBJ2-5; cdr3_aa: ASSQVGAGLGGTQY
v_call: TRBV19; j_call: TRBJ2-1; cdr3_aa: ASSQGLATNEQF
v_call: TRBV30; j_call: TRBJ1-1; cdr3_aa: AWSVIFPNTEAF
v_call: TRBV19; j_call: TRBJ2-1; cdr3_aa: ASSIIMGTSGSRNEQF
v_call: TRBV6-1; j_call: TRBJ2-3; cdr3_aa: ASSEGGASGDTQY
v_call: TRBV7-9; j_call: TRBJ1-1; cdr3_aa: ASSTNREGNTEAF
v_call: TRBV18; j_call: TRBJ1-1; cdr3_aa: ASSPPRGKNTEAF
v_call: TRBV18; j_call: TRBJ1-2; cdr3_aa: ASSPSRGNYGYT
v_call: TRBV5-1; j_call: TRBJ2-7; cdr3_aa: ASSLGQGAEEQY
v_call: TRBV19; j_call: TRBJ2-3; cdr3_aa: ASTPGLAGGTQY
v_call: TRBV18; j_call: TRBJ2-3; cdr3_aa: ASSPPAGDTQY
v_call: TRBV7-8; j_call: TRBJ1-5; cdr3_aa: ASSFSAGGEPQH
v_call: TRBV7-8; j_call: TRBJ1-1; cdr3_aa: ASSSGQNTEAF
v_call: TRBV4-2; j_call: TRBJ2-7; cdr3_aa: ASSQEDRSYEQY
v_call: TRBV27; j_call: TRBJ2-7; cdr3_aa: ASRSPSGVWGEQY
v_call: TRBV10-3; j_call: TRBJ1-3; cdr3_aa: AISAGGNTIY
v_call: TRBV7-9; j_call: TRBJ2-7; cdr3_aa: ASSPGHPYEQY
v_call: TRBV7-2; j_call: TRBJ1-1; cdr3_aa: ASSPRLNTEAF
v_call: TRBV10-2; j_call: TRBJ2-7; cdr3_aa: ASGYGGSYEQY
v_call: TRBV6-5; j_call: TRBJ1-4; cdr3_aa: ASSPLTANEKLF